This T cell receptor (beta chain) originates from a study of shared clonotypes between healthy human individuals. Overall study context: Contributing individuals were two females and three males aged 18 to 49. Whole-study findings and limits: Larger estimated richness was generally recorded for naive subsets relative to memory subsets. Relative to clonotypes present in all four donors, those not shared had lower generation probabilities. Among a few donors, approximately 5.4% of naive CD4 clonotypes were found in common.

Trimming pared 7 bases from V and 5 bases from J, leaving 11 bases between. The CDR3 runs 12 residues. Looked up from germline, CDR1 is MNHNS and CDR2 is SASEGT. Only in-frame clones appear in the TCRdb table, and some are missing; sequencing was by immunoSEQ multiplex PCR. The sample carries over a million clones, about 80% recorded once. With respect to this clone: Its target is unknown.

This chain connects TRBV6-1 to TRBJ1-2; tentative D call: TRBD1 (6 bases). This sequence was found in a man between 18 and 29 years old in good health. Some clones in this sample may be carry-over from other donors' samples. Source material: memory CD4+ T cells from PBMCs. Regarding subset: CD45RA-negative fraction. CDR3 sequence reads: CASTEDSYGYTF. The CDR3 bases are TGTGCCAGCACCGAGGACAGTTATGGCTACACCTTC.